This T cell receptor beta chain was profiled in a study of CD8+CD57+ T cells in acquired aplastic anemia. Study background: The sorted CD4+ and CD8+ cells yielded an average approximately 3 ug of DNA.

An expansion of CD8+CD57+ cells by flow cytometry had been shown in patients chosen for sequencing. Template material for TCR beta VDJ and CDR3 profiling consisted of genomic DNA. From the reads, TCRdb called clonotypes with MiXCR, one entry per CDR3 protein. Found here are approximately 220,000 distinct CDR3 sequences, roughly 45% of them singletons; the top ten hold roughly 21%. V lost 2 bases, J lost 4 bases, and 6 bases stayed unmatched. This CDR3 comprises 17 residues. CDR1 and CDR2 from the germline V gene are SGHRS and YFSETQ. The source material was sorted CD4+, CD8+, or CD8+CD57+ T cells (not recorded which) from PBMCs. This TCR was sampled from a human donor with aplastic anemia. This sequence joins TRBV5-1 and TRBJ2-1; 13 nucleotides line up with TRBD2. The CDR3 region has the DNA TGCGCCAGCAGCTTAAGGACTAGCGGGGGCTCTTACAATGAGCAGTTCTTC. It codes for CASSLRTSGGSYNEQFF.